This T cell receptor beta chain was identified in a study of blood T cell repertoires in COVID-19. The repertoire was sequenced with immunoSEQ multiplex PCR; TCRdb's copy has only in-frame clones and lacks some. The sample includes about 130,000 clones, about 89% of them seen just once. The germline V gene encodes CDR1 GTSNPN and CDR2 SVGIG (reference sequence). J lost 6 bases, V lost 4 bases, and 1 base had no gene match. The CDR3 covers 13 residues. The sequence derives from a woman in her sixties or seventies with acute or convalescent COVID-19. Sequenced input: peripheral blood. The rearrangement joins TRBV30 to TRBJ1-6, with 9 bases fitting TRBD1. The chain's CDR3 is CAWKGQGNSPLHF. DNA of the CDR3: TGTGCCTGGAAGGGACAGGGTAATTCACCCCTCCACTTT.